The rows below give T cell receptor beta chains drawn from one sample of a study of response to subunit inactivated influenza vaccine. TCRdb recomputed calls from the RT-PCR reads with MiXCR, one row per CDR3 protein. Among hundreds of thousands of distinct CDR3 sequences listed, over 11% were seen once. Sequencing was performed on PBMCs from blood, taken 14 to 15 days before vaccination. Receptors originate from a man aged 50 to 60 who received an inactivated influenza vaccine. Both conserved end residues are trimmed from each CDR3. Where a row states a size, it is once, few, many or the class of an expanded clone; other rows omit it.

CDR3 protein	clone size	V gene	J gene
ASAPEWETQC	NA	TRBV6-1	TRBJ2-5
ATSDEGLAGYNEQF	NA	TRBV24-1	TRBJ2-1
ASRPGLAVGTQY	NA	TRBV28	TRBJ2-3
ASSQAGGRSYNEQF	many	TRBV3-1	TRBJ2-1
ASSLSAGANYGYT	NA	TRBV5-1	TRBJ1-2
ASSSMGYGTGELY	NA	TRBV5-1	TRBJ2-2
ASRKGDRNNEQF	NA	TRBV12-3/TRBV12-4	TRBJ2-1
ASSWGLGQGRDEQF	NA	TRBV5-5	TRBJ2-1
ASSLGQGQESYEQY	NA	TRBV7-9	TRBJ2-7
ASSLGTGVDGTDTQY	few	TRBV28	TRBJ2-3
ASRDVGSGELF	NA	TRBV10-2	TRBJ2-2
ASSPNYSGSHYEQY	NA	TRBV28	TRBJ2-7
ASSQGMGQTVNEKLF	few	TRBV4-3	TRBJ1-4
ASSRHGTGGTGELF	few	TRBV12-3/TRBV12-4	TRBJ2-2
ASSLSETYGYT	few	TRBV12-3/TRBV12-4	TRBJ1-2
ASSTTSGEYEQY	few	TRBV3-1	TRBJ2-7
ASSQVFRGRSEKLF	NA	TRBV4-3	TRBJ1-4
ASSDRDRVYYGYT	many	TRBV7-9	TRBJ1-2
ASSYRDRGSGANVLT	NA	TRBV19	TRBJ2-6
ASSPLGGGGSETQY	few	TRBV7-2	TRBJ2-5
ASRPQGVDETQY	NA	TRBV6-2/TRBV6-3	TRBJ2-5
SASQGAQGGYT	few	TRBV20-1	TRBJ1-2
ASSQAWRDHYEQY	NA	TRBV3-1	TRBJ2-7
ASSKAPRSGGLGNEQF	medium-sized	TRBV21-1	TRBJ2-1
ASSFLSGSRETQY	many	TRBV28	TRBJ2-5
SARTGTGGYDEQF	NA	TRBV20-1	TRBJ2-1
AIRAGAEQY	NA	TRBV10-3	TRBJ2-7
ASSPLTKISLGETQY	NA	TRBV27	TRBJ2-5
ASTPFRGQGYEQY	NA	TRBV6-1	TRBJ2-7
ASSYGDRSVDTQY	NA	TRBV6-2/TRBV6-3	TRBJ2-3
ASSLIGDTQY	many	TRBV5-1	TRBJ2-3
ASSNPGRSSYEQY	NA	TRBV6-2/TRBV6-3	TRBJ2-7
ASSSRGAGGAFWGETQY	NA	TRBV11-2	TRBJ2-5
ASSLSIAKNIQY	few	TRBV12-3/TRBV12-4	TRBJ2-4
ASSFAGSADTQY	many	TRBV7-2	TRBJ2-3
ASSPDSWGEQF	few	TRBV7-3	TRBJ2-1
ASSPAGTIFTDTQY	few	TRBV6-2/TRBV6-3	TRBJ2-3
ASSPAGSSYNSPLH	NA	TRBV5-6	TRBJ1-6
ATSAGRGTNVLT	few	TRBV24-1	TRBJ2-6
ASSVDGDQPQH	NA	TRBV9	TRBJ1-5
ASRVNVQGLSNQPQH	many	TRBV6-2/TRBV6-3	TRBJ1-5
ASSLISRGGPINTQY	NA	TRBV27	TRBJ2-3
ASSHGTGTYEQY	many	TRBV4-1	TRBJ2-7
ATSNGVGPGNTIY	few	TRBV15	TRBJ1-3
ASSFRFSYT	few	TRBV28	TRBJ1-2
ASSLSAGIYEQY	NA	TRBV27	TRBJ2-7
ASSSRVPGELF	few	TRBV12-3/TRBV12-4	TRBJ2-2
AISGDTEAF	many	TRBV10-3	TRBJ1-1
SALDRGGNIQY	many	TRBV20-1	TRBJ2-4
ASSPGTGARETQY	NA	TRBV5-1	TRBJ2-5
ASSSLRSTGVRYGYT	NA	TRBV11-2	TRBJ1-2
ASSQVGSWETQY	few	TRBV14	TRBJ2-5
ASSLGAGGFYEQY	few	TRBV5-1	TRBJ2-7
SARAGAAYNEQF	NA	TRBV20-1	TRBJ2-1
AIRGQVSYEQY	few	TRBV10-3	TRBJ2-7
ASSSNALDTQY	NA	TRBV7-3	TRBJ2-3